These 26 T cell receptor beta chains were all obtained from the same sample, sequenced in a study of long-term antiretroviral therapy in people with HIV. It was version v3.0 of the immunoSEQ assay that was run at survey level. Sequenced by immunoSEQ multiplex PCR; TCRdb stores in-frame clones only, minus some. The data hold fewer than 25,000 clones, with more than 75% observed a single time. The sample in question was unsorted PBMCs, obtained roughly 5.7 years after starting antiretroviral therapy. These receptors were obtained from a man aged 25 to 40 with HIV.

This sequence joins TRBV4-1 and TRBJ1-6; TRBD1 is a possible D gene (5 bases). The germline gives CDR1 MGHRA, CDR2 YSYEKL. V lost 1 base, J lost 9 bases, and 10 bases lay in between. The CDR3 contains 14 residues. CDR3 DNA sequence: TGCGCCAGCAGCCAAGCATTAGGGGTTTCACCCCTCCACTTT. Amino acid sequence: CASSQALGVSPLHF.

The table lists this clone with a few counts. The chain links TRBV5-1 to TRBJ1-1, with TRBD1 as a possible D gene (6 bases). The length of the CDR3 is 12 residues. Deletions cut 0 bases from V and 8 bases from J, with 8 bases between. Germline CDR1 reads SGHRS; CDR2 reads YFSETQ. DNA of the CDR3: TGCGCCAGCAGCTTGGAGGGGGGCGAAGCTTTCTTT. It encodes CASSLEGGEAFF. Together with reference TRBV5-1 and TRBJ1-1, the CDR3 gives the full variable domain: KAGVTQTPRYLIKTRGQQVTLSCSPISGHRSVSWYQQTPGQGLQFLFEYFSETQRNKGNFPGRFSGRQFSNSRSEMNVSTLELGDSALYLCASSLEGGEAFFGQGTRLTVV.

This clone has a handful of counts. The chain links TRBV2 to TRBJ2-7; 8 bases line up with TRBD1. CDR1 and CDR2 from the germline V gene are SNHLY and FYNNEI. The junction had 4 bases not matched to a gene; V was cut back by 6 bases and J by 3 bases. The CDR3 contains 13 residues. CDR3 bases: TGTGCCAGCAGGGGGACAGGAAACTACGAGCAGTACTTC. Protein product: CASRGTGNYEQYF.

V gene TRBV30 combines with J gene TRBJ1-2; D is unresolved. V was clipped by 8 bases and J by 4 bases, with 8 bases between them. CDR3 size: 10 residues. The germline V gene encodes CDR1 GTSNPN and CDR2 SVGIG (reference sequence). The CDR3 DNA reads as TGTGCCACGACGGGCTATGGCTACACCTTC. It codes for CATTGYGYTF.

This clone was seen a handful of times. The CDR3 spells CASSFGTSGSSYEQYF. For the CDR3, the DNA is TGTGCCAGCAGTTTTGGGACTAGCGGGAGCAGCTACGAGCAGTACTTC. This sequence joins TRBV28 and TRBJ2-7, with 14 bases fitting TRBD2. Germline assignment: CDR1 MDHEN and CDR2 SYDVKM. With 3 bases clipped from V and 3 bases from J, the junction kept 4 bases outside the gene matches. CDR3 length equals 16 residues.

This rearrangement joins TRBV6-6 to TRBJ2-1, with TRBD2 identical over 9 bases. J lost 6 bases, V lost 6 bases, and 12 bases had no gene match. From germline, CDR1 is MNHNY and CDR2 SVGAGI (reference sequence). The CDR3 spans 16 residues. CDR3 in amino acids: CASSTTASGTINEQFF. As DNA, the CDR3 is TGTGCCAGCAGCACCACCGCTAGCGGGACTATCAATGAGCAGTTCTTC.

This sequence joins TRBV5-6 and TRBJ1-1, with D tentatively TRBD1 (5 bases). CDR3 size: 15 residues. Germline V gene data show CDR1 as SGHDT and CDR2 as YYEEEE. V lost 4 bases, J lost 5 bases, and 18 bases lay in between. The CDR3 nucleotides are TGTGCCAGCAGCGATTACAGGAGGATGGGGACTGAAGCTTTCTTT. Its translation is CASSDYRRMGTEAFF.

This chain uses TRBV9 with TRBJ2-1; 8 bases are shared with TRBD1. CDR1 and CDR2 (germline): SGDLS, YYNGEE. Trimming took 3 bases from V and 6 from J; bases not matched to a gene: 5. This CDR3 contains 14 residues. CDR3 nucleotide sequence: TGTGCCAGCAGCGCTTTCGACAGGGGCAATGAGCAGTTCTTC. Its protein product is CASSAFDRGNEQFF. The variable domain in full, completed from reference TRBV9 and TRBJ2-1, reads DSGVTQTPKHLITATGQRVTLRCSPRSGDLSVYWYQQSLDQGLQFLIQYYNGEERAKGNILERFSAQQFPDLHSELNLSSLELGDSALYFCASSAFDRGNEQFFGPGTRLTVL.

This clone was recorded only once. The chain carries TRBV11-2 and TRBJ1-4, with D possibly being TRBD1 (6 bases). The V and J ends lost 3 bases and 10 bases respectively, with 18 bases between them. The CDR3 is 15 residues long. Germline CDR1 is SGHAT and CDR2 is FQNNGV. CDR3 DNA sequence: TGTGCCAGCAGCTTTGCAGGGGACCCGATTGCAAAACTGTTTTTT. It codes for CASSFAGDPIAKLFF.

CDR3 sequence reads: CASSLSGGRSNQPQHF. The CDR3 DNA reads as TGTGCCAGCAGCTTGTCCGGGGGAAGAAGCAATCAGCCCCAGCATTTT. This chain joins TRBV5-5 and TRBJ1-5; D might be TRBD1 (5 bases). The CDR3 runs to 16 residues. Germline V CDR1 and CDR2: SGHKS, YYEKEE (reference sequence). V shed 1 base and J shed 1 base, with 12 bases lying between them.

DNA for the CDR3: TGTGCCAGCAGTTACTATCAGAACTCCTACGAGCAGTACTTC. Translated: CASSYYQNSYEQYF. J is TRBJ2-7 and V is TRBV6-5; D not certain. The germline gives CDR1 MNHEY, CDR2 SVGAGI. The length of the CDR3 is 14 residues. V gave up 1 base and J gave up 0 bases, with 7 bases separating them.

V is TRBV28 and J is TRBJ2-7, with D unclear. The germline V and J ends were trimmed by 10 bases and 0 bases, with 10 bases remaining between them. Germline V gene lookup returns CDR1 MDHEN and CDR2 SYDVKM. The CDR3 has 12 amino acids. The DNA of the CDR3 is TGTGCCAACGCCGCGAGCTCCTACGAGCAGTACTTC. Its translation: CANAASSYEQYF.

The rearrangement uses TRBV7-3 and TRBJ2-2; 7 bases match TRBD1. The CDR3 consists of 15 residues. J was trimmed by 5 bases and V by 3 bases; bases with no gene match: 6. Germline-derived CDR1 and CDR2 are SGHTA and FQGTGA. For the CDR3, the DNA is TGTGCCAGCAGCTTCTCTCCAGGGGGTACCGGGGAGCTGTTTTTT. It encodes CASSFSPGGTGELFF.

The chain is built from TRBV27 and TRBJ2-5; D unclear. The CDR3 has 17 residues. V dropped 4 bases and J dropped 5 bases, with 23 bases sitting between them. Germline V gene lookup returns CDR1 MNHEY and CDR2 SMNVEV (reference sequence). The CDR3 nucleotides are TGTGCCAGCAGTTCCCGGGCTGAGAGCCGAAGTGGCGAGACCCAGTACTTC. Its translation: CASSSRAESRSGETQYF.

In DNA form, the CDR3 reads TGTGCCAGCAGTTACGGGGACACTGAAGCTTTCTTT. It is translated as CASSYGDTEAFF. The chain uses TRBV11-3 and TRBJ1-1; no firm D call. V shed 6 bases and J shed 3 bases, with 8 bases lying between them. Germline assignment: CDR1 SGHNT and CDR2 YENEEA. This CDR3 spans 12 amino acids.

The chain is built from TRBV19 and TRBJ2-1; 8 bases agree with TRBD1. J was trimmed by 12 bases and V by 6 bases; bases with no gene match: 7. Germline-derived CDR1 and CDR2 are LNHDA and SQIVND (reference sequence). This CDR3 is 12 amino acids long. CDR3 region: CASRATGAVQFF. DNA for the CDR3: TGTGCCAGTAGAGCGACAGGGGCTGTGCAGTTCTTC.

The rearrangement links TRBV7-9 to TRBJ1-2; TRBD1 is a possible D gene (5 bases). There are 14 residues in the CDR3. V lost 1 base and J lost 4, with 10 bases in between. The V gene's germline CDR1 is SEHNR and CDR2 FQNEAQ (reference sequence). The CDR3: CASSLVVGTYGYTF. CDR3 bases: TGTGCCAGCAGCTTAGTTGTAGGGACCTATGGCTACACCTTC.

The rearrangement links TRBV7-9 to TRBJ2-7; D call uncertain. The V and J ends lost 4 bases and 0 bases respectively, with 10 bases between them. This CDR3 comprises 14 residues. CDR1 and CDR2 (germline): SEHNR, FQNEAQ (reference sequence). The CDR3 loop reads CASSYPSTSYEQYF. The CDR3 DNA sequence: TGTGCCAGCAGCTATCCGTCCACCTCCTACGAGCAGTACTTC. Drawing the rest from reference TRBV7-9 and TRBJ2-7, the complete variable domain is DTGVSQNPRHKITKRGQNVTFRCDPISEHNRLYWYRQTLGQGPEFLTYFQNEAQLEKSRLLSDRFSAERPKGSFSTLEIQRTEQGDSAMYLCASSYPSTSYEQYFGPGTRLTVT.

The CDR3 region has the DNA TGTGCCAGCAGCCCCGGGACTAGCGGGAGTCGACAAGAGACCCAGTACTTC. It yields the protein CASSPGTSGSRQETQYF. The chain is built from TRBV28 and TRBJ2-5, with 14 bases lining up with TRBD2. J was trimmed by 2 bases and V by 6 bases; bases with no gene match: 8. Germline CDR1 MDHEN, CDR2 SYDVKM. The CDR3 runs 17 residues. Supplemented by reference TRBV28 and TRBJ2-5, the full variable domain reads DVKVTQSSRYLVKRTGEKVFLECVQDMDHENMFWYRQDPGLGLRLIYFSYDVKMKEKGDIPEGYSVSREKKERFSLILESASTNQTSMYLCASSPGTSGSRQETQYFGPGTRLLVL.

The genes are TRBV11-1 and TRBJ1-1; TRBD1 matches at 7 bases. In germline, CDR1 is SGHAT, CDR2 FQDESV (reference sequence). The CDR3 consists of 14 residues. Trimming removed 5 bases from V and 1 base from J; junction bases left unmatched: 4. DNA for the CDR3: TGTGCCAGCAGCCTTGGACAGGAGAACACTGAAGCTTTCTTT. Protein sequence: CASSLGQENTEAFF.

The chain has TRBV28 and TRBJ1-2; unclear D gene. Germline CDR1 reads MDHEN; CDR2 reads SYDVKM. The CDR3 consists of 13 residues. As DNA, the CDR3 is TGTGCAAGTTTAGAGAGGGCGGCAATTGGCTACACCTTC. Protein: CASLERAAIGYTF.

The V and J genes are TRBV7-9 and TRBJ2-7; no firm D call. CDR1 is SEHNR and CDR2 is FQNEAQ in the germline V gene (reference sequence). V dropped 1 base and J dropped 5 bases, with 9 bases sitting between them. The CDR3 loop spans 13 amino acids. The CDR3 region is CASSLGHQDEQYF. The CDR3, as DNA: TGTGCCAGCAGCTTAGGGCATCAGGACGAGCAGTACTTC.

This clone was counted a single time. The chain links TRBV5-4 to TRBJ1-3; weak D call: TRBD1 (5 bases). The CDR3 totals 15 residues. Germline V CDR1 and CDR2: SGHNT, YYREEE (reference sequence). Trimming stripped 4 bases from V and 0 bases from J, with 11 bases between. CDR3 protein: CASSLDKISGNTIYF. In nucleotides, the CDR3 is TGTGCCAGCAGCCTGGACAAGATCTCTGGAAACACCATATATTTT. Full variable domain (remainder filled in from reference TRBV5-4 and TRBJ1-3): ETGVTQSPTHLIKTRGQQVTLRCSSQSGHNTVSWYQQALGQGPQFIFQYYREEENGRGNFPPRFSGLQFPNYSSELNVNALELDDSALYLCASSLDKISGNTIYFGEGSWLTVV.

The chain recombines TRBV5-1 with TRBJ1-1, with 9 nucleotides matching TRBD1. Germline CDR1 reads SGHRS; CDR2 reads YFSETQ. With 4 bases clipped from V and 4 bases from J, the junction kept 5 bases outside the gene matches. The CDR3 runs 14 residues. DNA for the CDR3: TGCGCCAGCAGCGAACAGGGGGCCAGCACTGAAGCTTTCTTT. It codes for CASSEQGASTEAFF.

The V and J genes are TRBV18 and TRBJ1-1; D remains ambiguous. Deletions cut 6 bases from V and 2 bases from J, with 10 bases between. This CDR3 has 13 residues. Germline values: CDR1 KGHSH, CDR2 LQKENI. The CDR3 protein is CASSQTANTEAFF. The CDR3 DNA is TGTGCCAGCTCCCAAACAGCAAACACTGAAGCTTTCTTT.

The chain uses TRBV7-2 and TRBJ2-7; 9 bases map to TRBD1. The CDR3 is 15 amino acids. Germline assignment: CDR1 SGHTA and CDR2 FQGNSA. With V trimmed by 6 bases and J by 2 bases, 8 bases remained unmatched. CDR3 bases: TGTGCCAGCAGTTTCGACAGGGGGAGAACCTACGAGCAGTACTTC. This sequence encodes CASSFDRGRTYEQYF.